This T cell receptor beta chain came from a study of cytomegalovirus exposure and HLA in healthy donors. General study findings and limits: Later on, an analysis tied around 17,000 TCR beta sequences to HLA alleles at 0.05 false discovery rate. Across donors, presence/absence analyses took sequencing depth to be roughly uniform. A list of approximately 150 TCR beta chains associated with cytomegalovirus was given.

Germline values: CDR1 MNHEY, CDR2 SVGAGI. V gave up 2 bases and J gave up 7 bases, with 17 bases separating them. The CDR3 sequence is 15 residues long. Concerning this clone itself: Its matching antigen is unknown.

Primers included in the PCR were 60 Vbeta and 13 Jbeta primers. TCRdb's table, derived via immunoSEQ multiplex PCR, lists solely in-frame clones and lacks some. The sample records 100,000 to 150,000 clones, about three quarters being singletons. The sample taken for sequencing was PBMCs. This clonotype originated in a human donor in good health. This rearrangement joins TRBV6-5 to TRBJ1-1; D is perhaps TRBD1 (6 bases). The CDR3 protein is CASSYDRRNPVEAFF. The CDR3 nucleotides are TGTGCCAGCAGTTACGACAGGAGGAATCCGGTTGAAGCTTTCTTT.